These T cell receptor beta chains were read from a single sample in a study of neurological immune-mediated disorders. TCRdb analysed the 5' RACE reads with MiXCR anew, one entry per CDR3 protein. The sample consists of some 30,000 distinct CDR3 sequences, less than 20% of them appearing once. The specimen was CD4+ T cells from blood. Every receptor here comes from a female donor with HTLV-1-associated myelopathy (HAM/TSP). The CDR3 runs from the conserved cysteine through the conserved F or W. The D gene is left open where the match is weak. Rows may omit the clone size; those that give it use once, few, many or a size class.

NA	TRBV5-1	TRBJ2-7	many	CASRTDFNYEQYF	TGCGCCAGCAGAACGGACTTCAACTACGAGCAGTACTTC
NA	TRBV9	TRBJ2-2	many	CASSPRAARDTGELFF	TGTGCCAGCAGCCCCCGTGCGGCTCGCGACACCGGGGAGCTGTTTTTT
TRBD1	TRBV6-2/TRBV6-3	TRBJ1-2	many	CASSRRGGADYGYTF	TGTGCCAGCAGCCGTAGAGGGGGCGCAGACTATGGCTACACCTTC
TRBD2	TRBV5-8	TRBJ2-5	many	CASSPGLAGGQETQYF	TGTGCCAGCAGCCCGGGACTAGCGGGAGGACAAGAGACCCAGTACTTC
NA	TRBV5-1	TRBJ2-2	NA	CASSSWTVTRGLFF	TGCGCCAGCAGCTCCTGGACAGTCACCAGGGGGCTGTTTTTT
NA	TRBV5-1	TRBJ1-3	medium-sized	CASSLRGGGNTIYF	TGCGCCAGCAGCTTGCGGGGAGGTGGAAACACCATATATTTT
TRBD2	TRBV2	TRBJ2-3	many	CASSQRDLRTDTQYF	TGTGCCAGCTCCCAGCGGGACTTACGCACAGATACGCAGTATTTT
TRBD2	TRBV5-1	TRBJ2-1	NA	CASSLGSSGYNEKLF	TGCGCCAGCAGCTTGGGGTCTAGCGGCTACAATGAGAAGTTATTC
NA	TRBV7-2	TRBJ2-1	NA	CASSFYICSARVAYEQFF	NA
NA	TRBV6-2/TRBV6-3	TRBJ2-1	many	CASSRTPGFGVDEQFF	TGTGCCAGCAGTCGTACTCCAGGGTTCGGGGTAGATGAGCAGTTCTTC
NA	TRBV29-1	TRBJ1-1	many	CSVLPMENTEAFF	TGCAGCGTTCTTCCCATGGAGAACACTGAAGCTTTCTTT
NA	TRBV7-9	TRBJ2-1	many	CASASSSPLAGLSYNEQFF	TGTGCCAGTGCCAGCAGCTCCCCGCTTGCAGGGCTCTCCTACAATGAGCAGTTCTTC
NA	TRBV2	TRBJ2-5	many	CASSEALGRGQIGTQYF	TGTGCCAGCAGTGAAGCGCTGGGGCGGGGTCAGATAGGGACCCAGTACTTC
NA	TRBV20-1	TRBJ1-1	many	CSASTGGNTEAFF	TGCAGTGCTTCGACGGGGGGGAACACTGAAGCTTTCTTT
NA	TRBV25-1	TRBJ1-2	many	CASSESGGNYGYTF	TGTGCCAGCAGTGAATCGGGAGGGAACTATGGCTACACCTTC
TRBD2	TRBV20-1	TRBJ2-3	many	CSARPVAGGVTDTQYF	TGCAGTGCTAGGCCCGTAGCGGGAGGCGTCACAGATACGCAGTATTTT
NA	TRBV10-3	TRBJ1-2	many	CAISEFVANYGYTF	TGTGCCATCAGTGAGTTCGTGGCGAACTATGGCTACACCTTC
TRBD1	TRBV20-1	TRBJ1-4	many	CSARDGQDIANEKLFF	TGCAGTGCTAGGGACGGACAGGACATAGCGAATGAAAAACTGTTTTTT
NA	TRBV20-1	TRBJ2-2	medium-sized	CSARDSGTNTGELFF	TGCAGTGCTAGAGACAGCGGAACAAACACCGGGGAGCTGTTTTTT
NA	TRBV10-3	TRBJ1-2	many	CAISRTDYGYTF	TGTGCCATCAGTAGGACGGATTATGGCTACACCTTC
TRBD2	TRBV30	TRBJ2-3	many	CAWRGLASGSYLTDTQYF	TGTGCCTGGAGGGGGCTGGCTAGCGGGAGTTATCTCACAGATACGCAGTATTTT
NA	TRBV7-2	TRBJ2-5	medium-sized	CASSAGVAQETQYF	TGTGCCAGCAGCGCTGGAGTGGCCCAAGAGACCCAGTACTTC
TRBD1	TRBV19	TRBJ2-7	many	CASSDRLNYEQYF	TGTGCCAGTTCGGACAGGTTGAACTACGAGCAGTACTTC
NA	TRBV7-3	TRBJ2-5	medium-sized	CASSTHGGEETQYF	TGTGCCAGCAGCACCCACGGCGGGGAAGAGACCCAGTACTTC
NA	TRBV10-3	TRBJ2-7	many	CAIGTYEQYF	TGTGCCATCGGGACGTACGAGCAGTACTTC
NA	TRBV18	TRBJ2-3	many	CASSPVGGPTDTQYF	TGTGCCAGCTCACCGGTCGGGGGCCCCACAGATACGCAGTATTTT
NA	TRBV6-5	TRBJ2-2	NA	CVSSHRVFTPGLFF	TGTGTCAGCAGTCACCGTGTCTTTACACCGGGGCTGTTTTTT
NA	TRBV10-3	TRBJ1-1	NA	CAISESQGQNTEAFF	TGTGCCATCAGTGAGTCACAGGGACAGAACACTGAAGCTTTCTTT
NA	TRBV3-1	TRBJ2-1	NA	CASSLGTAANEQFF	TGTGCCAGCAGCCTCGGGACTGCCGCCAATGAGCAGTTCTTC
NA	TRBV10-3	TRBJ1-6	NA	CAISESNRPNSPLHF	TGTGCCATCAGTGAGTCGAACCGCCCGAATTCACCCCTCCACTTT
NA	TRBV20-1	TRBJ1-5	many	CSASGGSNQPQHF	TGCAGTGCTAGTGGGGGGAGCAATCAGCCCCAGCATTTT
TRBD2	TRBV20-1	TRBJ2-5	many	CSASMRGGRQTQYF	TGCAGTGCTAGTATGCGGGGGGGCAGACAGACCCAGTACTTC
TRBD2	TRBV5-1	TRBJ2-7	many	CASSRGTSGKSYEQYF	TGCGCCAGCAGCCGAGGGACTAGCGGGAAATCCTACGAGCAGTACTTC
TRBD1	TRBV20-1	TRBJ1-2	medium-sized	CSCWQGARGYTF	TGCAGTTGCTGGCAGGGGGCCCGTGGCTACACCTTC
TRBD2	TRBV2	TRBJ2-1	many	CASTQAGGYNEQFF	TGTGCCAGCACTCAAGCGGGAGGCTACAATGAGCAGTTCTTC
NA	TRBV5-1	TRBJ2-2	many	CARVQGSENTGELFF	TGCGCCAGAGTCCAGGGGAGTGAAAACACCGGGGAGCTGTTTTTT
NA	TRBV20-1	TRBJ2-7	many	CSARAFAGYKNEQYF	TGCAGTGCTAGAGCATTCGCGGGATATAAGAACGAGCAGTACTTC
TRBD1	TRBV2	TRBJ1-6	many	CASSEGTGTSPLHF	TGTGCCAGCAGTGAAGGGACAGGGACTTCACCCCTCCACTTT
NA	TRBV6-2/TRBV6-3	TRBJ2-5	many	CASSYSPAEETQYF	TGTGCCAGCAGTTACTCTCCCGCCGAAGAGACCCAGTACTTC
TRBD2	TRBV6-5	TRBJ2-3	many	CASSRLAASTDTQYF	TGTGCCAGCAGTCGACTAGCGGCTAGCACAGATACGCAGTATTTT
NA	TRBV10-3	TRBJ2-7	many	CAIKAGTHYEQYF	TGTGCCATCAAGGCAGGGACTCACTACGAGCAGTACTTC
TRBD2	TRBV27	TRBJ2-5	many	CASSLRRRGGETQYF	TGTGCCAGCAGTTTACGACGGCGGGGGGGCGAGACCCAGTACTTC
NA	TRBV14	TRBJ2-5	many	CASSQGRESETQYF	TGTGCCAGCAGCCAAGGACGGGAGTCGGAGACCCAGTACTTC
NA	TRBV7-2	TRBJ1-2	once	CASSPGTSLGMVWSYTF	TGTGCCAGCAGCCCCGGGACCTCTCTCGGGATGGTCTGGAGCTACACCTTC
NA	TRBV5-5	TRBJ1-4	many	CASSPPDSLNEKLFF	TGTGCCAGCAGCCCCCCAGACAGCCTTAATGAAAAACTGTTTTTT
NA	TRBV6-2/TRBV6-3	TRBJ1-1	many	CASSYYGGGTEAFF	TGTGCCAGCAGTTACTATGGGGGAGGCACTGAAGCTTTCTTT
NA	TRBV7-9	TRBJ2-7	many	CASSLSYEQYF	TGTGCCAGCAGCTTATCTTACGAGCAGTACTTC
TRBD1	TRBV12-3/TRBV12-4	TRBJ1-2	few	CASSPDGTGRVYTF	TGTGCCAGCAGCCCTGACGGGACAGGGCGAGTCTACACCTTC
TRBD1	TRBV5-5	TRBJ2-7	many	CASSYPGTGNVEQYF	TGTGCCAGCAGCTACCCCGGGACAGGTAACGTCGAGCAGTACTTC
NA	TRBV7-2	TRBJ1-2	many	CASSLASGGGYTF	TGTGCCAGCAGCTTAGCTTCAGGAGGGGGCTACACCTTC
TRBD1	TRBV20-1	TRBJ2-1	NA	CSARTGSIHNEQFF	TGCAGTGCTCGGACAGGGTCGATCCACAATGAGCAGTTCTTC
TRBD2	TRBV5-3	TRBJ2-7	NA	CARSLLLAGITPYEQYF	TGTGCCAGAAGCTTGCTGCTAGCGGGAATTACCCCCTACGAGCAGTACTTC
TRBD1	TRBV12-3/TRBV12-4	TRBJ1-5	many	CASSLRTGSQPQHF	TGTGCCAGCAGTTTAAGGACAGGGAGCCAGCCCCAGCATTTT
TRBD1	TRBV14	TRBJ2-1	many	CASSSNRDSQFF	TGTGCCAGCAGTTCAAACCGGGACAGTCAGTTCTTC
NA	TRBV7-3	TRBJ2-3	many	CASSLTTGSTDTQYF	TGTGCCAGCAGCTTAACGACGGGGAGCACAGATACGCAGTATTTT
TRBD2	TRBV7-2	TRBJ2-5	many	CASSLRRGGQETQYF	TGTGCCAGCAGCTTGAGGCGGGGGGGCCAAGAGACCCAGTACTTC
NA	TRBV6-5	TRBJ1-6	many	CASSLYEGSSPLHF	TGTGCCAGCAGTTTATACGAGGGGAGTTCACCCCTCCACTTT
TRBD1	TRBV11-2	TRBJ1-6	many	CASSPGWTGGSPLHF	TGTGCCAGCAGCCCCGGCTGGACAGGGGGCTCACCCCTCCACTTT
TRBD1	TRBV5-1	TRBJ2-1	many	CASSLGDRPNVGFF	TGCGCCAGCAGCTTGGGGGACAGGCCTAATGTGGGGTTCTTC
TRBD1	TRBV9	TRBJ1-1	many	CASSAATGAGGAFF	TGTGCCAGCAGCGCTGCGACAGGGGCCGGAGGAGCTTTCTTT